The rows below give T cell receptor beta chains drawn from one sample of a study of cytomegalovirus exposure and HLA in healthy donors. Profiling relied on immunoSEQ multiplex PCR, and the TCRdb table lists in-frame clones only, not all of them. The data hold 150,000 to 170,000 clones, with about 86% observed a single time. The specimen sequenced was PBMCs. These receptors came from a human donor in good health. The CDR3 runs from the conserved cysteine through the conserved F or W. D genes are given only for firm matches. A clone size is listed for some rows: how often the clone was seen (once, few, many), or a class if it is expanded.

V	J	D	size	CDR3	DNA
TRBV6-6	TRBJ2-7	-	-	CASSFRGIGPAQYF	TGTGCCAGCAGTTTTCGAGGGATAGGCCCCGCGCAGTACTTC
TRBV18	TRBJ1-5	-	once	CASSQQGPRDGPGHF	TGTGCCAGCTCACAGCAGGGGCCACGAGATGGCCCAGGGCATTTT
TRBV11-2	TRBJ2-3	TRBD2	-	CASSLGQAGTQYF	TGTGCCAGCAGCTTAGGCCAAGCGGGAACGCAGTATTTT
TRBV5-4	TRBJ2-7	-	-	CASSLGSTGRLREQYF	TGTGCCAGCAGCTTGGGTTCGACCGGGAGACTGAGGGAGCAGTACTTC
TRBV6-1	TRBJ2-1	TRBD2	-	CASRHSGGPNEQFF	TGTGCCAGCAGGCACTCGGGAGGGCCAAATGAGCAGTTCTTC
TRBV30	TRBJ1-4	-	few	CAWSGRQDEKLFF	TGTGCCTGGAGTGGAAGGCAGGATGAAAAACTGTTTTTT
TRBV27	TRBJ1-5	-	-	CASRTAYSNQPQHF	TGTGCCAGCCGGACAGCTTATAGCAATCAGCCCCAGCATTTT
TRBV7-3	TRBJ1-1	-	-	CASSSFSGGRRTEAFF	TGTGCCAGCAGCTCCTTTTCCGGGGGGCGGCGTACTGAAGCTTTCTTT
TRBV7-3	TRBJ2-7	-	-	CASSPSGGGFYEQYF	TGTGCCAGCAGCCCCTCTGGCGGAGGTTTCTACGAGCAGTACTTC
TRBV9	TRBJ2-5	TRBD1	-	CASSEGQLQETQYF	TGTGCCAGCAGCGAGGGACAGCTCCAAGAGACCCAGTACTTC
TRBV19	TRBJ2-2	TRBD2	-	CASSVRLAGVGGELFF	TGTGCCAGTAGTGTCCGACTAGCGGGAGTGGGCGGGGAGCTGTTTTTT
TRBV7-2	TRBJ1-5	-	-	CASSLDRSQPQHF	TGTGCCAGCAGCCTTGACAGGTCACAGCCCCAGCATTTT
TRBV28	TRBJ2-7	-	-	CASIRSGAYEQYF	TGTGCCAGCATTAGAAGCGGAGCCTACGAGCAGTACTTC
TRBV6-5	TRBJ1-2	-	few	CASSYSKGDGYTF	TGTGCCAGCAGTTACTCGAAGGGGGATGGCTACACCTTC
TRBV4-3	TRBJ2-3	-	-	CASSQDARGPDTQYF	TGCGCCAGCAGCCAAGATGCCCGCGGGCCAGATACGCAGTATTTT
TRBV12-5	TRBJ1-5	-	-	CASGQGGNQPQHF	TGTGCTAGTGGTCAGGGTGGGAATCAGCCCCAGCATTTT
TRBV5-1	TRBJ2-5	-	-	CASSHDRETQYF	TGCGCCAGCAGCCACGATAGAGAGACCCAGTACTTC
TRBV4-3	TRBJ2-1	-	-	CASSQRGRISSYNEQFF	TGCGCCAGCAGCCAGAGAGGTAGGATTAGCTCCTACAATGAGCAGTTCTTC
TRBV18	TRBJ1-2	TRBD1	-	CASSPLGDRGSSGYTF	TGTGCCAGCTCACCACTAGGGGACAGGGGATCGAGTGGCTACACCTTC
TRBV19	TRBJ2-1	TRBD1	-	CASSPFSSRRQGARDEQFF	TGTGCCAGTAGTCCATTCTCTTCTAGGCGACAGGGGGCGCGCGATGAGCAGTTCTTC
TRBV6-6	TRBJ2-2	TRBD1	-	CASSYDRGGTGELFF	TGTGCCAGCAGTTACGACAGGGGGGGCACCGGGGAGCTGTTTTTT
TRBV7-8	TRBJ2-5	TRBD1	-	CASSLRQGSRETQYF	TGTGCCAGCAGCCTACGACAGGGGAGTCGAGAGACCCAGTACTTC
TRBV27	TRBJ1-1	TRBD1	once	CASRTGGTEAFF	TGTGCCAGCAGGACAGGGGGCACTGAAGCTTTCTTT
TRBV30	TRBJ2-7	-	-	CAWSVRQTYEQYF	TGTGCCTGGAGTGTCCGCCAGACCTACGAGCAGTACTTC
TRBV7-9	TRBJ1-4	-	-	CARELTAPTNEKLFF	TGTGCCAGGGAACTGACAGCACCAACTAATGAAAAACTGTTTTTT
TRBV30	TRBJ1-3	-	-	CAWSSDTIYF	TGTGCCTGGAGTTCCGACACCATATATTTT
TRBV7-2	TRBJ2-7	TRBD2	-	CASSLNPRVAGAYEQYF	TGTGCCAGCAGCTTAAATCCCCGAGTGGCGGGAGCCTACGAGCAGTACTTC
TRBV5-1	TRBJ2-1	TRBD2	-	CASSEVAGAHNEQFF	TGCGCCAGCAGCGAGGTAGCGGGAGCCCACAATGAGCAGTTCTTC
TRBV6-5	TRBJ2-7	TRBD1	-	CASSYDRQGLEQYF	TGTGCCAGCAGTTATGATCGACAGGGGTTGGAGCAGTACTTC
TRBV5-1	TRBJ1-1	TRBD1	-	CASSLGTGHTEAFF	TGCGCCAGCAGCTTGGGGACAGGGCACACTGAAGCTTTCTTT
TRBV5-1	TRBJ2-1	TRBD2	-	CASSVGLAGLGEQFF	TGCGCCAGCAGCGTCGGACTAGCGGGATTAGGTGAGCAGTTCTTC
TRBV18	TRBJ1-5	-	-	CASSPGGALRGEDQPQHF	TGTGCCAGCTCACCAGGTGGGGCACTGAGAGGAGAGGATCAGCCCCAGCATTTT
TRBV29-1	TRBJ2-5	TRBD2	-	CSVGALRTSGQETQYF	TGCAGCGTTGGGGCATTGCGGACTAGCGGTCAAGAGACCCAGTACTTC
TRBV9	TRBJ2-3	-	-	CASSGSGSSTDTQYF	TGTGCCAGCAGCGGGTCTGGCTCTAGCACAGATACGCAGTATTTT
TRBV6-4	TRBJ1-2	-	-	CASSDSRGYTF	TGTGCCAGCAGTGACTCGAGAGGCTACACCTTC
TRBV12-5	TRBJ2-5	-	-	CASGLVKSETQYF	TGTGCTAGTGGTTTGGTAAAATCGGAGACCCAGTACTTC
TRBV5-1	TRBJ1-2	TRBD1	-	CASSLIPGTGERYGYTF	TGCGCCAGCAGCTTGATCCCCGGGACAGGGGAGCGGTATGGCTACACCTTC
TRBV28	TRBJ1-1	-	-	CASSLDSPQEAFF	TGTGCCAGCAGTTTAGACTCCCCCCAAGAAGCTTTCTTT
TRBV5-1	TRBJ2-2	-	-	CASSFGRGRATGELFF	TGCGCCAGCAGCTTTGGCAGGGGACGAGCTACCGGGGAGCTGTTTTTT
TRBV6-5	TRBJ1-6	TRBD1	few	CASSRQGAKSPLHF	TGTGCCAGCAGCCGACAGGGGGCGAAATCACCCCTCCACTTT
TRBV7-2	TRBJ2-7	TRBD1	-	CASSARQGTYEQYF	TGTGCCAGCAGCGCCCGACAGGGAACCTACGAGCAGTACTTC
TRBV19	TRBJ2-1	-	-	CASSIGTFNEQFF	TGTGCCAGTAGTATAGGGACTTTCAATGAGCAGTTCTTC
TRBV5-1	TRBJ1-2	TRBD1	-	CASSVGQGLANYGYTF	TGCGCCAGCAGCGTGGGACAGGGTCTTGCAAACTATGGCTACACCTTC
TRBV9	TRBJ2-2	TRBD2	-	CASSVVTSGTNTGELFF	TGTGCCAGCAGCGTAGTAACTAGCGGGACGAACACCGGGGAGCTGTTTTTT
TRBV6-5	TRBJ1-2	TRBD1	-	CASSRGTVRDYGYTF	TGTGCCAGCAGCCGCGGGACAGTTCGAGACTATGGCTACACCTTC
TRBV6-1	TRBJ1-1	-	-	CASSERGYGANTEAFF	TGTGCCAGCAGTGAAAGAGGGTACGGTGCGAACACTGAAGCTTTCTTT
TRBV5-1	TRBJ2-7	TRBD1	-	CASSLETGVLKYEQYF	TGCGCCAGCAGCTTGGAGACAGGGGTACTAAAGTACGAGCAGTACTTC
TRBV19	TRBJ1-4	-	-	CASSTSLVTNEKLFF	TGTGCCAGTAGTACCAGTCTGGTGACTAATGAAAAACTGTTTTTT
TRBV15	TRBJ1-1	-	-	CATSRDITVNTEAFF	TGTGCCACCAGCAGAGATATCACGGTGAACACTGAAGCTTTCTTT